The rows below give T cell receptor beta chains drawn from one sample of a study of PD-1 blockade in mismatch repair-deficient tumors. The data were produced by immunoSEQ multiplex PCR, yet TCRdb's version contains in-frame clones alone and is incomplete. The data hold some 130,000 clones, with around nine tenths observed a single time. Sample: peripheral blood, taken roughly 67 weeks after starting pembrolizumab. Receptors were obtained from an adult with mismatch repair-deficient cancer. The CDR3 runs from the conserved cysteine through the conserved F or W. D genes are given only for firm matches. Clone size is shown for a subset of rows, as once, few, many or a class of expanded clone.

NA	TRBD2	TRBV29-1	TRBJ2-1	CSVESLASGTYEQFF	TGCAGCGTTGAAAGTCTGGCTAGCGGGACCTATGAGCAGTTCTTC
NA	NA	TRBV9	TRBJ2-1	CASSVGQGGYNEQFF	TGTGCCAGCAGCGTAGGGCAGGGAGGTTACAATGAGCAGTTCTTC
NA	TRBD2	TRBV19	TRBJ2-7	CASSIEASLAGAFYEQYF	TGTGCCAGTAGTATAGAAGCCTCACTAGCGGGAGCCTTCTACGAGCAGTACTTC
NA	TRBD2	TRBV5-4	TRBJ2-1	CASSLAWGLAGVEQFF	TGTGCCAGCAGCTTGGCGTGGGGACTAGCGGGAGTTGAGCAGTTCTTC
NA	TRBD1	TRBV19	TRBJ1-5	CASSASTGGGQPQHF	TGTGCCAGTAGTGCGAGTACAGGGGGCGGTCAGCCCCAGCATTTT
NA	NA	TRBV15	TRBJ2-1	CATSRPRDRDSPNNEQFF	TGTGCCACCAGCAGACCTAGGGACCGGGACTCTCCCAACAATGAGCAGTTCTTC
NA	TRBD2	TRBV5-1	TRBJ2-1	CASSLVTSGSYNEQFF	TGCGCCAGCAGCTTGGTGACTAGCGGGAGTTACAATGAGCAGTTCTTC
once	TRBD2	TRBV29-1	TRBJ2-1	CSVDGLLGGRASYNEQFF	TGCAGCGTTGACGGTTTGCTAGGCGGGAGGGCCTCCTACAATGAGCAGTTCTTC
NA	NA	TRBV7-2	TRBJ2-7	CASSLWGTTTYEQYF	TGTGCCAGCAGCCTTTGGGGGACAACTACCTACGAGCAGTACTTC
NA	TRBD2	TRBV4-3	TRBJ2-4	CASSQDWSGTSGTRYF	TGCGCCAGCAGCCAAGATTGGTCCGGGACTAGCGGGACCCGGTACTTC
NA	NA	TRBV5-5	TRBJ2-3	CASSTGLRGTDTQYF	TGTGCCAGCAGCACCGGACTCCGGGGCACAGATACGCAGTATTTT
NA	NA	TRBV4-1	TRBJ2-7	CASSQPAGVGEQYF	TGCGCCAGCAGCCAACCCGCAGGGGTGGGCGAGCAGTACTTC
NA	TRBD2	TRBV27	TRBJ2-2	CASSLLAGRGTGELFF	TGTGCCAGCAGTTTATTGGCGGGGAGGGGCACCGGGGAGCTGTTTTTT
NA	TRBD1	TRBV7-8	TRBJ2-2	CASSSWGQVFTGELFF	TGTGCCAGCAGCTCATGGGGACAGGTCTTCACCGGGGAGCTGTTTTTT
NA	TRBD2	TRBV7-2	TRBJ2-1	CASSLLSGREGEQFF	TGTGCCAGCAGCTTACTTAGCGGGAGGGAGGGTGAGCAGTTCTTC
once	TRBD1	TRBV4-3	TRBJ1-3	CASSQDPDRGYVSSGNTIYF	TGCGCCAGCAGCCAAGATCCCGACAGGGGGTATGTGTCCTCTGGAAACACCATATATTTT
few	NA	TRBV5-1	TRBJ2-3	CASSLGALDTRDTQYF	TGCGCCAGCAGCTTGGGAGCACTAGATACCCGGGATACGCAGTATTTT
once	TRBD1	TRBV7-8	TRBJ2-7	CASSLNPGQGADEQYF	TGTGCCAGCAGCTTAAACCCGGGACAGGGGGCGGACGAGCAGTACTTC
NA	NA	TRBV25-1	TRBJ1-2	CASSRSPGGYTF	TGTGCCAGTAGCCGGTCTCCGGGCGGCTACACCTTC
NA	NA	TRBV6-6	TRBJ2-5	CASSQTRAQETQYF	TGTGCCAGCAGCCAGACTCGGGCGCAAGAGACCCAGTACTTC
NA	NA	TRBV6-6	TRBJ1-1	CASSYGSVNTEAFF	TGTGCCAGCAGTTACGGGTCAGTGAACACTGAAGCTTTCTTT
NA	NA	TRBV29-1	TRBJ2-1	CSVEEWRTKYNEQFF	TGCAGCGTTGAAGAATGGAGGACTAAGTACAATGAGCAGTTCTTC
NA	TRBD2	TRBV5-8	TRBJ2-2	CASTVTTSGSFPGELFF	TGTGCCAGCACCGTTACGACTAGCGGGAGTTTCCCCGGGGAGCTGTTTTTT
NA	NA	TRBV5-1	TRBJ2-2	CASSLGLTGELFF	TGCGCCAGCAGCTTGGGGCTAACCGGGGAGCTGTTTTTT
NA	NA	TRBV23-1	TRBJ1-5	CASTKYSNQPQHF	TGCGCCAGCACTAAATATAGCAATCAGCCCCAGCATTTT
once	TRBD2	TRBV7-9	TRBJ2-7	CASSPGLAAYEQYF	TGTGCCAGCAGCCCCGGACTAGCGGCCTACGAGCAGTACTTC
NA	NA	TRBV11-3	TRBJ2-5	CASSHFRGRDLQETQYF	TGTGCCAGCAGCCACTTCCGTGGCAGGGATCTACAAGAGACCCAGTACTTC
few	TRBD1	TRBV10-2	TRBJ2-7	CASRTGQGSDEQYF	TGCGCCAGCAGAACCGGACAGGGTAGCGACGAGCAGTACTTC
NA	NA	TRBV4-3	TRBJ2-1	CASSQRRKLVGPNEQFF	TGCGCCAGCAGCCAAAGGAGGAAACTAGTGGGCCCCAATGAGCAGTTCTTC
NA	NA	TRBV4-1	TRBJ1-5	CASSQDIGAGTEPQHF	TGCGCCAGCAGCCAAGATATCGGGGCAGGTACTGAGCCCCAGCATTTT
NA	NA	TRBV9	TRBJ2-6	CASSGRAGPPSGANVLTF	TGTGCCAGCAGCGGGAGGGCAGGGCCCCCCTCTGGGGCCAACGTCCTGACTTTC
NA	NA	TRBV11-3	TRBJ2-7	CASSLGLGRAYEQYF	TGTGCCAGCAGCTTAGGGTTGGGTCGGGCCTACGAGCAGTACTTC
NA	TRBD1	TRBV19	TRBJ1-2	CASSIGGQGAGGYTF	TGTGCCAGTAGTATTGGGGGACAGGGAGCAGGAGGCTACACCTTC
NA	NA	TRBV5-1	TRBJ2-7	CASRLGSAPTYEQYF	TGCGCCAGCAGGTTGGGGAGTGCCCCCACCTACGAGCAGTACTTC
few	TRBD1	TRBV7-6	TRBJ2-7	CASSLGTGAYEQYF	TGTGCCAGCAGCTTAGGGACAGGGGCGTACGAGCAGTACTTC
NA	TRBD1	TRBV5-6	TRBJ2-3	CASSGDRPNTDTQYF	TGTGCCAGCAGCGGGGACAGGCCAAACACAGATACGCAGTATTTT
once	NA	TRBV7-9	TRBJ2-5	CASSFFQETQYF	TGTGCCAGCAGCTTTTTCCAAGAGACCCAGTACTTC
NA	NA	TRBV15	TRBJ2-1	CATSSGRYNEQFF	TGTGCCACCAGCAGTGGCAGGTACAATGAGCAGTTCTTC
few	NA	TRBV11-2	TRBJ2-7	CASSSQLGASSYEQYF	TGTGCCAGCAGCTCCCAGCTGGGGGCCAGCTCCTACGAGCAGTACTTC
NA	NA	TRBV29-1	TRBJ2-5	CSVVVGAQETQYF	TGCAGCGTTGTGGTGGGAGCTCAAGAGACCCAGTACTTC
NA	NA	TRBV12-5	TRBJ2-2	CASGFGAPGELFF	TGTGCTAGTGGTTTTGGGGCCCCCGGGGAGCTGTTTTTT
NA	NA	TRBV19	TRBJ2-7	CASSIAPTYEQYF	TGTGCCAGTAGTATAGCCCCAACCTACGAGCAGTACTTC
NA	TRBD1	TRBV9	TRBJ1-5	CASTLDRKDQPQHF	TGTGCCAGCACCCTGGACAGGAAGGATCAGCCCCAGCATTTT
NA	TRBD1	TRBV7-9	TRBJ2-1	CASRLPGQGTTNEQFF	TGTGCCAGCAGACTCCCGGGACAGGGAACAACAAATGAGCAGTTCTTC
NA	TRBD1	TRBV9	TRBJ2-7	CASSVGTGAYEQYF	TGTGCCAGCAGCGTAGGGACAGGGGCCTACGAGCAGTACTTC
NA	NA	TRBV7-9	TRBJ1-5	CASSHGRYSNQPQHF	TGTGCCAGCAGCCACGGACGGTATAGCAATCAGCCCCAGCATTTT
NA	TRBD1	TRBV7-8	TRBJ2-2	CASSLRRTGGLSLFSGELFF	TGTGCCAGCAGCTTAAGGCGCACAGGGGGCTTGTCCCTTTTCTCCGGGGAGCTGTTTTTT
once	TRBD2	TRBV5-6	TRBJ2-2	CASSEAGLAGATGELFF	TGTGCCAGCAGCGAGGCCGGACTAGCGGGAGCCACCGGGGAGCTGTTTTTT
NA	NA	TRBV14	TRBJ2-1	CASSHLDYNEQFF	TGTGCCAGCAGCCACCTCGATTACAATGAGCAGTTCTTC
NA	TRBD2	TRBV4-1	TRBJ2-1	CASSQESRLAVEQFF	TGCGCCAGCAGCCAAGAGTCCCGACTAGCGGTTGAGCAGTTCTTC
NA	TRBD2	TRBV27	TRBJ2-6	CASSPGGAGLSGANVLTF	TGTGCCAGCAGTCCAGGAGGAGCGGGACTCTCTGGGGCCAACGTCCTGACTTTC
NA	TRBD2	TRBV4-1	TRBJ2-3	CASSQSPTSGTTDTQYF	TGCGCCAGCAGCCAATCGCCGACTAGCGGCACCACAGATACGCAGTATTTT
NA	TRBD1	TRBV7-2	TRBJ2-1	CASSSPQGTGGYEQFF	TGTGCCAGCAGCTCCCCGCAAGGGACAGGGGGGTATGAGCAGTTCTTC
once	TRBD1	TRBV6-5	TRBJ2-1	CASSPGTGGNEQFF	TGTGCCAGCAGCCCCGGGACAGGGGGGAATGAGCAGTTCTTC
NA	TRBD2	TRBV6-5	TRBJ2-7	CASSYSGGSYEQYF	TGTGCCAGCAGTTACTCGGGCGGGAGCTACGAGCAGTACTTC
NA	NA	TRBV21-1	TRBJ2-1	CASPRGQGGYNEQFF	TGTGCCAGTCCCCGAGGACAGGGGGGCTACAATGAGCAGTTCTTC
NA	NA	TRBV9	TRBJ2-7	CASSPQGGSYEQYF	TGTGCCAGCAGCCCTCAGGGCGGCTCCTACGAGCAGTACTTC
NA	NA	TRBV28	TRBJ1-5	CASRFEGEDQPQHF	TGTGCCAGCAGGTTCGAGGGGGAGGATCAGCCCCAGCATTTT
NA	NA	TRBV30	TRBJ2-6	CAWRTPYGANVLTF	TGTGCCTGGAGAACACCATATGGGGCCAACGTCCTGACTTTC